The present T cell receptor (beta chain) was sequenced within a study of cytomegalovirus exposure and HLA in healthy donors. V dropped 5 bases and J dropped 3 bases, with 12 bases sitting between them. The CDR3 covers 13 residues. Germline V gene data show CDR1 as SGDLS and CDR2 as YYNGEE. Generated by immunoSEQ multiplex PCR, the TCRdb table keeps only in-frame clones and is missing some. The data show 95,000 to 120,000 clones, 70% to 90% seen once. The TCR sequence derives from a woman between 18 and 29 years old in good health and CMV-seronegative. The material sequenced was PBMCs. The chain has TRBV9 and TRBJ2-7; maybe TRBD2 (7 bases). The CDR3 DNA is TGTGCCAGCAGTTCGGGGGGCGACTACGAGCAGTACTTC. Translating it yields CASSSGGDYEQYF.